The rows below give T cell receptor beta chains drawn from one sample of a study of blood T cells in healthy people across ages. TCRdb passed the 5' RACE reads through MiXCR, listing each CDR3 protein once. The sample includes about 1.8 million distinct CDR3 sequences, 49% of them seen just once. Sequenced: blood. The source is a woman in her thirties or forties in good health. Both conserved end residues are part of each CDR3. A D gene is named only where the DNA matches it firmly. The listing skips clone size in some rows; elsewhere it reads once, few, many or a size class.

d_call	v_call	j_call	clone_size	cdr3_aa	cdr3_nt
TRBD2	TRBV28	TRBJ2-1	-	CASSFSGGPRSYNEQFF	TGTGCCAGCAGTTTTAGCGGGGGGCCTCGCTCCTACAATGAGCAGTTCTTC
TRBD2	TRBV20-1	TRBJ2-7	-	CSAWNRAGYLEQYF	TGCAGTGCTTGGAATCGAGCGGGGTACCTGGAGCAGTACTTC
-	TRBV11-1	TRBJ2-7	many	CASSSTVSYEQYF	TGTGCCAGCAGCTCGACAGTCTCCTACGAGCAGTACTTC
TRBD2	TRBV3-1	TRBJ2-1	few	CASSQEGGTSSYNEQFF	TGTGCCAGCAGCCAAGAGGGCGGGACTAGCTCCTACAATGAGCAGTTCTTC
-	TRBV6-2/TRBV6-3	TRBJ2-3	-	CASSWALRDSTDTQYF	TGTGCCAGCAGTTGGGCCCTAAGGGATTCCACAGATACGCAGTATTTT
TRBD2	TRBV4-1	TRBJ2-3	-	CASSPDGGSGDTQYF	TGCGCCAGCAGCCCGGACGGGGGGTCGGGGGATACGCAGTATTTT
-	TRBV12-3/TRBV12-4	TRBJ2-3	-	CACSLGRAQDTQYF	TGTGCCTGCAGTTTAGGACGGGCGCAAGATACGCAGTATTTT
-	TRBV20-1	TRBJ2-4	-	CSATQVAKNIQYF	TGCAGTGCAACGCAAGTAGCCAAAAACATTCAGTACTTC
TRBD1	TRBV20-1	TRBJ1-2	few	CSARDPQGLRQGANYGYTF	TGCAGTGCTAGAGACCCGCAGGGGCTACGACAGGGTGCTAACTATGGCTACACCTTC
TRBD1	TRBV28	TRBJ2-5	-	CASSFQKAGGNEQYF	TGTGCCAGCAGTTTCCAGAAGGCAGGGGGCAATGAGCAGTACTTC
-	TRBV25-1	TRBJ1-2	-	CASSEFQNYGYTF	TGTGCCAGCAGTGAATTCCAGAACTATGGCTACACCTTC
-	TRBV5-1	TRBJ2-1	few	CASSQTLPSSYNEQFF	TGCGCCAGCAGCCAAACACTGCCGAGCTCCTACAATGAGCAGTTCTTC
-	TRBV7-2	TRBJ2-5	few	CASSRGPAGETQYF	TGTGCCAGCAGCCGCGGACCAGCAGGGGAGACCCAGTACTTC
-	TRBV12-3/TRBV12-4	TRBJ2-5	-	CASRAPGSQETQYF	TGTGCCAGCAGAGCCCCCGGGTCGCAAGAGACCCAGTACTTC
-	TRBV7-2	TRBJ1-2	many	CASSPQVNYGYTF	TGTGCCAGCAGCCCACAGGTCAACTATGGCTACACCTTC
TRBD1	TRBV27	TRBJ1-4	-	CASSSPPDRAEKLFF	TGTGCCAGCAGTTCGCCTCCCGACAGGGCAGAAAAACTGTTTTTT
-	TRBV6-5	TRBJ1-2	-	CASSLLGDHYGYTF	TGTGCCAGCAGCCTCCTCGGGGATCACTATGGCTACACCTTC
TRBD1	TRBV24-1	TRBJ2-1	once	CATTPGQDINNEQFF	TGTGCCACCACCCCGGGACAGGACATTAACAATGAGCAGTTCTTC